These T cell receptor beta chains were read from a single sample in a study of T cell repertoires in ileal Crohn's disease. TCRdb's table, derived via immunoSEQ multiplex PCR, lists solely in-frame clones and lacks some. Of around 1,500 clones listed, over 70% are singletons. Sequences were obtained from ileal tissue. These receptors all come from an adult with Crohn's disease. CDR3s include the opening cysteine and the closing phenylalanine or tryptophan. A D gene is named only where the DNA matches it firmly. Expanded clones get a size class; other rows say once, few or many, or leave the size out.

>TRBJ2-3|TRBD2|few|TRBV7-8
TGTGCCAGCAGCTTAGAACTAGCGGGGGCCTCAGATACGCAGTATTTT
CASSLELAGASDTQYF
>TRBJ1-1|TRBD1|.|TRBV9
TGTGCCAGCAGCGCACGGACAGGGGAGGGCACTGAAGCTTTCTTT
CASSARTGEGTEAFF
>TRBJ1-2|.|.|TRBV7-9
TGTGCCAGCAGCTTTCAGGGAGGCAACTATGGCTACACCTTC
CASSFQGGNYGYTF
>TRBJ1-2|TRBD1|few|TRBV6-1
TGTGCCAGCAGCGCCCAGGGGGGAGCGGGCTACACCTTC
CASSAQGGAGYTF
>TRBJ2-5|.|.|TRBV19
TGTGCCAGTAGTAATCACCACAGGGACCAAGAGACCCAGTACTTC
CASSNHHRDQETQYF
>TRBJ1-1|.|.|TRBV5-1
TGCGCCAGCAACACGGGCACTAGTGAAGCTTTCTTT
CASNTGTSEAFF
>TRBJ2-2|TRBD2|.|TRBV5-4
TGTGCCAGCAGCGCAGACAGCGGGAGGCACACCGGGGAGCTGTTTTTT
CASSADSGRHTGELFF
>TRBJ2-7|.|.|TRBV9
TGTGCCAGCAGCGTCAGTGCGGGGGCCGGATACGAGCAGTACTTC
CASSVSAGAGYEQYF
>TRBJ1-1|.|.|TRBV7-3
TGTGCCAGCAGTTACACTGGGAGTACTGAAGCTTTCTTT
CASSYTGSTEAFF
>TRBJ1-6|TRBD1|.|TRBV4-3
TGCGCCAGCAGCTTTCGGACAGGGGGCTCGGAGTCACCCCTCCACTTT
CASSFRTGGSESPLHF
>TRBJ2-5|TRBD2|.|TRBV13
TGTGCCAGCAGCCTCGGGACTAGGAAAGAGACCCAGTACTTC
CASSLGTRKETQYF
>TRBJ2-7|.|.|TRBV7-8
TGTGCCAGCAGCTTACGGACAACCTACGAGCAGTACTTC
CASSLRTTYEQYF
>TRBJ1-1|TRBD1|.|TRBV7-8
TGTGCCAGCAGCTTACACAGGGGATCGGACACTGAAGCTTTCTTT
CASSLHRGSDTEAFF
>TRBJ2-7|.|.|TRBV10-3
TGTGCCATCAGACTAGATGGTCCCTACGAGCAGTACTTC
CAIRLDGPYEQYF
>TRBJ1-5|TRBD1|once|TRBV7-2
TGTGCCAGCAGCTTAGAGGGGGCGCAGCCCCAGCATTTT
CASSLEGAQPQHF
>TRBJ2-3|TRBD2|.|TRBV9
TGTGCCAGCAGCGCTACCGGGCGGGGGGGCACAGATACGCAGTATTTT
CASSATGRGGTDTQYF
>TRBJ2-7|.|.|TRBV6-5
TGTGCCAGCCGGGGGACGGACTCCTACGAGCAGTACTTC
CASRGTDSYEQYF
>TRBJ1-1|TRBD1|.|TRBV5-1
TGCGCCAGCAGCTTGGGGTACAGGGGAAGGACTGAAGCTTTCTTT
CASSLGYRGRTEAFF
>TRBJ1-5|.|.|TRBV7-2
TGTGCCAGCAGCTCCCCGTTAGGAGGCTTCAATCAGCCCCAGCATTTT
CASSSPLGGFNQPQHF
>TRBJ1-2|TRBD1|.|TRBV10-3
TGTGCCATCAACGGCCAGGGGGGCTATGGCTACACCTTC
CAINGQGGYGYTF
>TRBJ2-2|.|.|TRBV6-4
TGTGCCAGCCGGACAGCGAACACCGGGGAGCTGTTTTTT
CASRTANTGELFF
>TRBJ2-6|.|.|TRBV15
TGTGCCACCAGCAGAGTTAGAGACTCTGGGGCCAACGTCCTGACTTTC
CATSRVRDSGANVLTF
>TRBJ1-2|TRBD1|.|TRBV7-9
TGTGCCAGCAGTTACCAGGGGGCTAACTATGGCTACACCTTC
CASSYQGANYGYTF
>TRBJ2-5|TRBD1|once|TRBV7-3
TGTGCCAGCAGCCCACAGGGGAACACTGAGACCCAGTACTTC
CASSPQGNTETQYF
>TRBJ2-1|TRBD1|few|TRBV2
TGTGCCAGCTCACAGGGGCTGAACAATGAGCAGTTCTTC
CASSQGLNNEQFF
>TRBJ1-2|.|.|TRBV6-4
TGTGCCAGCAGTCAGGAAGCCACACACGGAAAGACCTATGGCCACACCTTC
CASSQEATHGKTYGHTF
>TRBJ1-5|TRBD1|few|TRBV29-1
TGCAGCGTTCGGACAGGGAGGGATCAGCCCCAGCATTTT
CSVRTGRDQPQHF
>TRBJ1-5|TRBD1|few|TRBV27
TGTGCCAGCAGTCCGTTAGGGACGCAGGGGGCCCCCTTTTGGCAGCCCCAGCATTTT
CASSPLGTQGAPFWQPQHF
>TRBJ1-6|.|once|TRBV30
TGTGCCTGGAGTGAGGGACTTGGTAATTCACCCCTCCACTTT
CAWSEGLGNSPLHF
>TRBJ1-2|TRBD1|.|TRBV19
TGTGCCAGTAGTCCCCGGGACAGGGCTGGCTACACCTTC
CASSPRDRAGYTF
>TRBJ2-7|TRBD1|.|TRBV5-3
TGTGCCAGAAGCTCCTGGACAGGGGCGGTGTACGAGCAGTACTTC
CARSSWTGAVYEQYF